The 30 T cell receptor beta chains below were found in one sample sequenced in a study of cytomegalovirus exposure and HLA in healthy donors. PCR primers comprised 60 Vbeta and 13 Jbeta primers. Using immunoSEQ multiplex PCR, the repertoire was profiled, and TCRdb retains in-frame clones only, with some absent. This table holds over 90,000 clones. Material: PBMCs. The receptor source for this set is a man aged 35 to 55 in good health and CMV-seronegative.

The rearrangement joins TRBV5-1 to TRBJ2-1; D is unclear. Germline lookup yields CDR1 SGHRS and CDR2 YFSETQ. There are 15 residues in the CDR3. V was clipped by 0 bases and J by 5 bases, with 12 bases between them. The CDR3 here is CASSLAQALHNEQFF. Written as DNA, the CDR3 is TGCGCCAGCAGCTTGGCGCAGGCCTTACACAATGAGCAGTTCTTC.

The rearrangement uses TRBV11-2 and TRBJ2-5; tentatively, D is TRBD1 (6 bases). The V gene lost 5 bases and the J gene lost 2 bases, with 9 bases spanning the gap. The CDR3 spans 13 residues. Germline V gene data show CDR1 as SGHAT and CDR2 as FQNNGV. The CDR3 is CASSLDRQETQYF. The CDR3 nucleotides are TGTGCCAGCAGCCTCGACAGGCAAGAGACCCAGTACTTC.

CDR3 in DNA: TGTGCCAGTAGTGGAACTAGCGTAGTCCACGAGCAGTACTTC. As protein: CASSGTSVVHEQYF. The chain combines TRBV19 with TRBJ2-7; TRBD2 agrees at 7 bases. Germline CDR1 LNHDA, CDR2 SQIVND (reference sequence). The CDR3 runs to 14 residues. V shed 5 bases and J 5 bases; nucleotides not matched to a gene: 9. Using reference TRBV19 and TRBJ2-7 for the parts outside the CDR3, the full variable domain is DGGITQSPKYLFRKEGQNVTLSCEQNLNHDAMYWYRQDPGQGLRLIYYSQIVNDFQKGDIAEGYSVSREKKESFPLTVTSAQKNPTAFYLCASSGTSVVHEQYFGPGTRLTVT.

The chain is built from TRBV10-1 and TRBJ2-3; maybe TRBD1 (5 bases). CDR1 WNHNN and CDR2 SYGVQD come from the germline V gene (reference sequence). V was clipped by 3 bases and J by 7 bases, with 14 bases between them. This CDR3 is 14 amino acids long. CDR3 in DNA: TGCGCCAGCAGTGAACCAGGGCAAGGAAATACGCAGTATTTT. It yields the protein CASSEPGQGNTQYF.

J is TRBJ2-2 and V is TRBV9; TRBD2 aligns across 9 bases. Germline-derived CDR1 and CDR2 are SGDLS and YYNGEE. This CDR3 region has 16 residues. The V segment lost 5 bases and the J segment 5 bases; nucleotides outside the gene matches: 10. CDR3 nucleotide sequence: TGTGCCAGCAGTCCCATAGCGGGAGAGGGGACCGGGGAGCTGTTTTTT. Its protein product is CASSPIAGEGTGELFF. The variable domain in full, with the rest retrieved from reference TRBV9 and TRBJ2-2, is DSGVTQTPKHLITATGQRVTLRCSPRSGDLSVYWYQQSLDQGLQFLIQYYNGEERAKGNILERFSAQQFPDLHSELNLSSLELGDSALYFCASSPIAGEGTGELFFGEGSRLTVL.

V is TRBV6-5 and J is TRBJ1-3; TRBD1 is a possible D gene (5 bases). Germline-derived CDR1 and CDR2 are MNHEY and SVGAGI. The CDR3 length is 15 residues. Trimming took off 6 bases at V and 0 bases at J, with 12 bases between the two ends. This CDR3 is CASRPPGISGNTIYF. Written as DNA, the CDR3 is TGTGCCAGCAGGCCCCCAGGGATCTCTGGAAACACCATATATTTT.

The rearrangement joins TRBV4-3 to TRBJ1-3, with D perhaps TRBD1 (5 bases). The CDR3 has 14 amino acids. The V gene's germline CDR1 is LGHNA and CDR2 YSLEER. Trimming took 4 bases from V and 3 from J, leaving 10 bases between them. CDR3 DNA sequence: TGCGCCAGCAGCCGAGTCGGGGGTGGAAACACCATATATTTT. Protein sequence: CASSRVGGGNTIYF.

The DNA of the CDR3 is TGTGCCAGCAGTTTCATGGGGGCGAGGGATGAGCAGTTCTTC. Translation gives CASSFMGARDEQFF. The chain employs TRBV28 and TRBJ2-1; tentatively, D is TRBD1 (6 bases). Deletions cut 3 bases from V and 8 bases from J, with 14 bases between. This CDR3 has 14 residues. CDR1 and CDR2 from the germline V gene are MDHEN and SYDVKM.

The CDR3 DNA follows: TGTGCCAGCAGTTCCATATCCGGGTTTTCCTACGAGCAGTACTTC. Translated, it gives CASSSISGFSYEQYF. The rearrangement joins TRBV28 to TRBJ2-7; D is ambiguous. The CDR3 length is 15 residues. Trimming left V 4 bases short and J 1 base short, with 14 bases between. In germline, CDR1 is MDHEN, CDR2 SYDVKM.

The V gene is TRBV30, the J gene TRBJ1-3; perhaps TRBD1 as D (5 bases). CDR3 length equals 15 residues. Germline loops: CDR1 GTSNPN, CDR2 SVGIG (reference sequence). V was clipped by 0 bases and J by 0 bases, with 9 bases between them. CDR3 sequence: CAWSVGGVSGNTIYF. For the CDR3, the DNA is TGTGCCTGGAGTGTAGGAGGGGTCTCTGGAAACACCATATATTTT.

This chain links TRBV7-4 with TRBJ2-3; 7 bases are shared with TRBD1. Trimming at V came to 5 bases and at J to 1 base, leaving 6 bases not matched to a gene. Per germline, CDR1 SGHVT and CDR2 SQSDAQ. The CDR3 loop spans 15 amino acids. Here the CDR3 DNA reads TGTGCCAGCAGCCCAGGAGACAGGGGCACAGATACGCAGTATTTT. Protein product: CASSPGDRGTDTQYF. The full variable domain, with the rest looked up from reference TRBV7-4 and TRBJ2-3, is GAGVSQSPRYKVAKRGRDVALRCDSISGHVTLYWYRQTLGQGSEVLTYSQSDAQRDKSGRPSGRFSAERPERSVSTLKIQRTEQGDSAVYLCASSPGDRGTDTQYFGPGTRLTVL.

The chain recombines TRBV28 with TRBJ2-2, with 8 bases lining up with TRBD2. Germline-derived CDR1 and CDR2 are MDHEN and SYDVKM. J gave up 2 bases and V 7 bases, and 3 bases lay outside the gene matches. This CDR3 region has 14 residues. CDR3 residues: CASIAGQNTGELFF. CDR3 DNA: TGTGCCAGCATAGCGGGACAAAACACCGGGGAGCTGTTTTTT.

The rearrangement links TRBV10-2 to TRBJ2-5; 11 nucleotides agree with TRBD2. This CDR3 is 15 amino acids long. J lost 2 bases, V lost 6 bases, and 5 bases had no gene match. CDR1 is WSHSY and CDR2 is SAAADI in the germline V gene. The CDR3 protein is CASRSLAGGQETQYF. Here the CDR3 DNA reads TGCGCCAGCAGATCCCTAGCGGGGGGACAAGAGACCCAGTACTTC.

The V gene is TRBV6-6, the J gene TRBJ2-7; TRBD2 matches 9 bases. V shed 6 bases and J 1 base; nucleotides not matched to a gene: 10. The length of the CDR3 is 16 residues. Germline loops: CDR1 MNHNY, CDR2 SVGAGI (reference sequence). The CDR3 is CASRPTRLADSYEQYF. Here the CDR3 DNA reads TGTGCCAGCAGACCTACAAGACTAGCGGATTCCTACGAGCAGTACTTC.

This chain connects TRBV19 to TRBJ1-2; D might be TRBD1 (6 bases). V lost 6 bases and J lost 4, with 9 bases in between. The germline CDR1 and CDR2 sequences are LNHDA and SQIVND (reference sequence). The CDR3 contains 12 residues. CDR3: CASRDRVYGYTF. The CDR3 DNA follows: TGTGCCAGTAGGGACAGAGTCTATGGCTACACCTTC.

The rearrangement uses TRBV5-1 and TRBJ2-6, with 7 bases aligning to TRBD1. This CDR3 spans 16 amino acids. Germline-derived CDR1 and CDR2 are SGHRS and YFSETQ. The V segment lost 5 bases and the J segment 0 bases; nucleotides outside the gene matches: 5. CDR3: CASRDRESSGANVLTF. The CDR3 region has the DNA TGCGCCAGCAGAGACAGGGAGAGCTCTGGGGCCAACGTCCTGACTTTC.

V and J are TRBV7-2 and TRBJ2-7; D is ambiguous. V was trimmed by 0 bases and J by 0 bases, leaving 6 bases between them. This CDR3 is 14 amino acids long. Germline V gene sequence: CDR1 SGHTA, CDR2 FQGNSA. The chain's CDR3 is CASSLAMSSYEQYF. CDR3 coding DNA: TGTGCCAGCAGCTTAGCTATGAGCTCCTACGAGCAGTACTTC.

This sequence joins TRBV5-5 and TRBJ2-7, with TRBD1 as a possible D gene (5 bases). CDR3 length: 14 residues. Germline V CDR1 and CDR2: SGHKS, YYEKEE (reference sequence). V was trimmed by 0 bases and J by 6 bases, leaving 13 bases between them. This CDR3 is CASSLVDSIGEQYF. CDR3 DNA: TGTGCCAGCAGCTTGGTAGACAGTATAGGCGAGCAGTACTTC.

CDR3 region: CASSGASGRAGADTQYF. The CDR3 DNA reads TGTGCCAGCAGTGGGGCTAGCGGGAGGGCCGGAGCAGATACGCAGTATTTT. This rearrangement joins TRBV6-4 to TRBJ2-3; TRBD2 agrees at 12 bases. Germline V CDR1 and CDR2: MRHNA, SNTAGT. The CDR3 covers 17 residues. V lost 4 bases to trimming and J lost 4 bases; unmatched junction nucleotides: 9.

The chain has TRBV4-3 and TRBJ2-4, with a weak D call TRBD1 (8 bases). The CDR3 spans 15 residues. V was trimmed by 0 bases and J by 8 bases, leaving 14 bases between them. The germline V gene encodes CDR1 LGHNA and CDR2 YSLEER. The CDR3 sequence is CASSQETGGGYIQYF. CDR3 bases: TGCGCCAGCAGCCAAGAAACAGGGGGGGGCTACATTCAGTACTTC.

The J gene is TRBJ1-4, the V gene TRBV18; a weak D match, TRBD1 (6 bases). The germline V gene has CDR1 KGHSH and CDR2 LQKENI. The CDR3 contains 14 residues. The V gene lost 3 bases and the J gene lost 4 bases, with 9 bases spanning the gap. CDR3 nucleotides: TGTGCCAGCTCACCCGGACAGAATAATGAAAAACTGTTTTTT. Protein sequence: CASSPGQNNEKLFF. Combining the CDR3 with reference TRBV18 and TRBJ1-4 gives the whole variable domain NAGVMQNPRHLVRRRGQEARLRCSPMKGHSHVYWYRQLPEEGLKFMVYLQKENIIDESGMPKERFSAEFPKEGPSILRIQQVVRGDSAAYFCASSPGQNNEKLFFGSGTQLSVL.

This chain connects TRBV28 to TRBJ1-2; 10 nucleotides align to TRBD1. The length of the CDR3 is 15 residues. Germline CDR1 MDHEN, CDR2 SYDVKM. V gave up 4 bases and J gave up 3 bases; unmatched junction bases: 5. The CDR3 reads CASSSPGTGDYGYTF. CDR3 in DNA: TGTGCCAGCAGTTCACCCGGGACAGGGGACTATGGCTACACCTTC.

This sequence joins TRBV2 and TRBJ2-6, with D unresolved. The CDR3 runs 15 residues. In germline, CDR1 is SNHLY, CDR2 FYNNEI. V lost 2 bases to trimming and J lost 0 bases, with 5 bases between them. Written as DNA, the CDR3 is TGTGCCAGCAGTGAACTTAGCTCTGGGGCCAACGTCCTGACTTTC. This sequence encodes CASSELSSGANVLTF.

The chain recombines TRBV9 with TRBJ2-5; 11 bases line up with TRBD2. The CDR3 spans 15 residues. Germline CDR1 reads SGDLS; CDR2 reads YYNGEE. After removal of 3 bases from V and 2 bases from J, the junction contained 3 bases not matched to a gene. CDR3 sequence: CASSAGLAAQETQYF. The CDR3 bases are TGTGCCAGCAGCGCGGGACTAGCGGCACAAGAGACCCAGTACTTC.

V usage is TRBV18 and J usage is TRBJ1-1, with 8 bases fitting TRBD1. The CDR3 is 16 amino acids. Germline V gives CDR1 KGHSH, CDR2 LQKENI. After removal of 0 bases from V and 5 bases from J, the junction contained 8 bases not matched to a gene. The CDR3 here is CASSPPAGGFGTEAFF. CDR3 DNA: TGTGCCAGCTCACCACCCGCAGGGGGCTTTGGGACTGAAGCTTTCTTT.

J is TRBJ2-1 and V is TRBV5-4; weak D call: TRBD2 (6 bases). The V and J ends lost 4 bases and 4 bases respectively, with 9 bases between them. The CDR3 contains 13 residues. Germline CDR1 is SGHNT and CDR2 is YYREEE (reference sequence). The CDR3 DNA reads TGTGCCAGCAGCCCCCGGGAGTACAATGAGCAGTTCTTC. Its translation: CASSPREYNEQFF.

The J gene is TRBJ2-1, the V gene TRBV12-5; D gene unclear. The CDR3 is made up of 19 amino acids. Trimming removed 1 base at V and 1 base at J, with 20 bases between. In germline, CDR1 is LGHNT, CDR2 FRNRAP. The DNA of the CDR3 is TGTGCTAGTGGTTTGGGTTTTGGCTTAACAGATGGATCCTACAATGAGCAGTTCTTC. It encodes CASGLGFGLTDGSYNEQFF.

The CDR3 DNA reads as TGTGCCTGGAGTCCGGGACACCTCACAGATACGCAGTATTTT. Translation: CAWSPGHLTDTQYF. The V call is TRBV30, the J call TRBJ2-3; D might be TRBD1 (6 bases). V dropped 2 bases and J dropped 2 bases, with 11 bases sitting between them. Per the germline V gene, CDR1 is GTSNPN and CDR2 is SVGIG (reference sequence). This CDR3 has 14 residues. Combining the CDR3 with reference TRBV30 and TRBJ2-3 gives the whole variable domain SQTIHQWPATLVQPVGSPLSLECTVEGTSNPNLYWYRQAAGRGLQLLFYSVGIGQISSEVPQNLSASRPQDRQFILSSKKLLLSDSGFYLCAWSPGHLTDTQYFGPGTRLTVL.

The genes are TRBV19 and TRBJ1-5; maybe TRBD1 (5 bases). V was trimmed by 6 bases and J by 3 bases, leaving 9 bases between them. The CDR3 spans 13 residues. CDR1 is LNHDA, CDR2 SQIVND, per germline (reference sequence). The CDR3 spells CASSLGVNQPQHF. The CDR3 DNA reads TGTGCCAGTAGCCTAGGGGTCAATCAGCCCCAGCATTTT.

V gene TRBV7-2 combines with J gene TRBJ2-7; 8 nucleotides line up with TRBD1. Germline V gene data show CDR1 as SGHTA and CDR2 as FQGNSA. This CDR3 has 14 amino acids. Germline trimming cut 4 bases from V and 4 bases from J; bases unmatched to any gene: 6. CDR3 DNA sequence: TGTGCCAGCAGCTCCCAGGGGGCTGATTACGAGCAGTACTTC. Translation: CASSSQGADYEQYF.